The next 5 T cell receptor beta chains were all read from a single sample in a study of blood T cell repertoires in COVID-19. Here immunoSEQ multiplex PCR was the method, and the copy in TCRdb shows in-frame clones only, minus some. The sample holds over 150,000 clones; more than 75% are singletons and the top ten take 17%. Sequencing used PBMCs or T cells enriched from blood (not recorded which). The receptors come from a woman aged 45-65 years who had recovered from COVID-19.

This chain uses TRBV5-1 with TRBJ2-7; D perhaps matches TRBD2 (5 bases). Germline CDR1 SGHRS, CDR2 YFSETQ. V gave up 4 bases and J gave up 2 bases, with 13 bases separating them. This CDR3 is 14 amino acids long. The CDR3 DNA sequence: TGCGCCAGCAGCGGAGGACTCATAGCCTACGAGCAGTACTTC. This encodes CASSGGLIAYEQYF.

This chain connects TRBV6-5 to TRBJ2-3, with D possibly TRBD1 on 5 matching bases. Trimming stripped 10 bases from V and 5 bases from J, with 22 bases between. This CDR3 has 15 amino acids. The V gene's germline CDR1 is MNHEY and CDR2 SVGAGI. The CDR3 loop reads CANPTAGFTEDTQYF. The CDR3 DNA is TGTGCCAATCCGACAGCAGGGTTCACTGAAGATACGCAGTATTTT.

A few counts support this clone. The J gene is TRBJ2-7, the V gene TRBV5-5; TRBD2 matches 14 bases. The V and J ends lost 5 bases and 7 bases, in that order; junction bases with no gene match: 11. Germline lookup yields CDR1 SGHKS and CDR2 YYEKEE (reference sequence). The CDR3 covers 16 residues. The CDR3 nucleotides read TGTGCCAGCAGTTCCCTGACTAGCGGGAGGGTGAGGGAGCAGTACTTC. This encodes CASSSLTSGRVREQYF. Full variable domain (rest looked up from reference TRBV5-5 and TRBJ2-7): DAGVTQSPTHLIKTRGQQVTLRCSPISGHKSVSWYQQVLGQGPQFIFQYYEKEERGRGNFPDRFSARQFPNYSSELNVNALLLGDSALYLCASSSLTSGRVREQYFGPGTRLTVT.

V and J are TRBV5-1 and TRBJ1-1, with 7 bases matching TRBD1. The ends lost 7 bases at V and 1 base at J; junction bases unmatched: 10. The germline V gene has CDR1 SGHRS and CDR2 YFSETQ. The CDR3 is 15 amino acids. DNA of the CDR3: TGCGCCAGCTACGACAGGGCCCGGGGGAACACTGAAGCTTTCTTT. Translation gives CASYDRARGNTEAFF.

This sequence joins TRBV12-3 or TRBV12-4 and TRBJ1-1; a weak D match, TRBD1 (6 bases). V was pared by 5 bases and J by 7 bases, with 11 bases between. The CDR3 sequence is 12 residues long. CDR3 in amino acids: CASSPMTGEAFF. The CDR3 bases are TGTGCCAGCAGTCCGATGACAGGTGAAGCTTTCTTT.